The entry below gives a single T cell receptor beta chain sequence along with its context. Here immunoSEQ multiplex PCR was the method, and the copy in TCRdb shows in-frame clones only, minus some. The repertoire includes about 350,000 clones, roughly nine tenths of them detected once, and 3% to 4% sits in the top ten. These data are taken from a study of blood T cell repertoires in COVID-19. In the study overall: In each case, the material was cDNA or gDNA derived from T cells, B-cell-depleted T cells, or PBMCs.

CDR3 length: 16 amino acids. Germline V CDR1 and CDR2: MNHNY, SVGAGI (reference sequence). Trimming stripped 7 bases from V and 5 bases from J, with 20 bases between. The Seattle patients, enrolled during active infection, were followed longitudinally. Source material: peripheral blood. The sequence was collected from an older woman with COVID-19, enrolled during active disease. The rearrangement joins TRBV6-6 to TRBJ1-4, with D unresolved. The CDR3 sequence: CASTPPNRGGNEKLFF. In DNA form, the CDR3 reads TGTGCCAGCACCCCACCCAACCGGGGAGGAAATGAAAAACTGTTTTTT.